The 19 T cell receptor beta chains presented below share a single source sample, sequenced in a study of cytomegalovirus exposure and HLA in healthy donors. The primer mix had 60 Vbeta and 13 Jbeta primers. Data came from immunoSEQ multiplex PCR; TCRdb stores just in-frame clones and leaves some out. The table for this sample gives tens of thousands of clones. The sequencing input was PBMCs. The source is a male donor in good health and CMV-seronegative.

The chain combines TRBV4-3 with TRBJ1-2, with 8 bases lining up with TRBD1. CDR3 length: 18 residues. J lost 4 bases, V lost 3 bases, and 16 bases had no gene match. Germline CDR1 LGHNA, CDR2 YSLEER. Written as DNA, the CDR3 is TGCGCCAGCAGCCAGGGCATCCCAGGGTCAGGGGGCGTCTATGGCTACACCTTC. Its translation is CASSQGIPGSGGVYGYTF.

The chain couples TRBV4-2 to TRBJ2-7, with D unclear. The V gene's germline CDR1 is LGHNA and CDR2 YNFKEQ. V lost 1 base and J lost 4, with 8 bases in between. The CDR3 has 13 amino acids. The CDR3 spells CASSQGTEYEQYF. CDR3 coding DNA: TGTGCCAGCAGCCAAGGAACCGAGTACGAGCAGTACTTC.

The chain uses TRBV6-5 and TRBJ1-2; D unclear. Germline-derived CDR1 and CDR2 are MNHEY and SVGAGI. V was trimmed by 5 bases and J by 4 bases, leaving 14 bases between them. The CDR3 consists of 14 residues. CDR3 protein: CASSNPLQTYGYTF. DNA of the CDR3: TGTGCCAGCAGTAACCCATTACAAACCTATGGCTACACCTTC.

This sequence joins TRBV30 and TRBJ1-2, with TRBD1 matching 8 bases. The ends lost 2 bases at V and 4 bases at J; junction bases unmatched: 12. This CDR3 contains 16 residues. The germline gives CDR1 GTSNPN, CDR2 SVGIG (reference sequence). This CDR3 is CAWSINLDRARYGYTF. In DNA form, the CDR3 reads TGTGCCTGGAGTATAAATTTGGACAGGGCGCGCTATGGCTACACCTTC.

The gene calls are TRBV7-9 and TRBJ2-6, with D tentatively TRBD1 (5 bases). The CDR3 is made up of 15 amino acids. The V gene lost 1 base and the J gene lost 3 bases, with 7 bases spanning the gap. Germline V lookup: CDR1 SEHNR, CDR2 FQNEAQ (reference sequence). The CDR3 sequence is CASSLGQFGANVLTF. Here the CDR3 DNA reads TGTGCCAGCAGCTTAGGACAGTTTGGGGCCAACGTCCTGACTTTC.

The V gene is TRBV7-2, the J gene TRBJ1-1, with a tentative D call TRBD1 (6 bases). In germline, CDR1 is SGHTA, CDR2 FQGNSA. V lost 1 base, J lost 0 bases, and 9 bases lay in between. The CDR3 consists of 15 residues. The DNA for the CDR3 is TGTGCCAGCAGCTTAGGTACAGGGCTGAACACTGAAGCTTTCTTT. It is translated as CASSLGTGLNTEAFF.

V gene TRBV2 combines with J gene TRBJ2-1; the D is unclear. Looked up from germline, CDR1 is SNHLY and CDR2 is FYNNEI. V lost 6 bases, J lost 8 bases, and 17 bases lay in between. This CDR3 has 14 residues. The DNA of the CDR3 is TGTGCCAGCAGGCCCTCATGGGCGTACGATGAGCAGTTCTTC. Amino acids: CASRPSWAYDEQFF.

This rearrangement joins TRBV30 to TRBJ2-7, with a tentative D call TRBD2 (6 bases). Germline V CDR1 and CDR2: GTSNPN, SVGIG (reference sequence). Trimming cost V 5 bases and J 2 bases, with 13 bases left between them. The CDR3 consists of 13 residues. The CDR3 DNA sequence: TGTGCCTGGTTGCCGCGGGACGCCTACGAGCAGTACTTC. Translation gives CAWLPRDAYEQYF.

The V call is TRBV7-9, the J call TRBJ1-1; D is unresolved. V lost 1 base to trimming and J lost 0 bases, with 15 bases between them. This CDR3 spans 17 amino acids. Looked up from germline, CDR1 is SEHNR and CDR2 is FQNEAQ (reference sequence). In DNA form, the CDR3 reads TGTGCCAGCAGCTTAGGATTGGCCGGACTCATGAACACTGAAGCTTTCTTT. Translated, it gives CASSLGLAGLMNTEAFF.

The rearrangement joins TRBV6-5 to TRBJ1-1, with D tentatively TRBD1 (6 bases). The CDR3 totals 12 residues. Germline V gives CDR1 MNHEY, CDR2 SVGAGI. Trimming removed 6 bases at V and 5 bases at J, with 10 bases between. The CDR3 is CASRTGETEAFF. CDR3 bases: TGTGCCAGCAGGACAGGAGAGACTGAAGCTTTCTTT.

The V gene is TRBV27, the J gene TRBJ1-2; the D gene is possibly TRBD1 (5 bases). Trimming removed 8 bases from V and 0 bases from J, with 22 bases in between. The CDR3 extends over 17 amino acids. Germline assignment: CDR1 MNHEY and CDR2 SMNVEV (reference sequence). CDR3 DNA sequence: TGTGCCAGCTCCCGTGTGACAGCACCTCTCTCTAACTATGGCTACACCTTC. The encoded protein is CASSRVTAPLSNYGYTF.

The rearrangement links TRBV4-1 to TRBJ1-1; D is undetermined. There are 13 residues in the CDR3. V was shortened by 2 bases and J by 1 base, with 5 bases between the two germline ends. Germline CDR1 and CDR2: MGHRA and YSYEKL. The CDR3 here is CASSQRGNTEAFF. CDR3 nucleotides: TGCGCCAGCAGCCAACGGGGGAACACTGAAGCTTTCTTT.

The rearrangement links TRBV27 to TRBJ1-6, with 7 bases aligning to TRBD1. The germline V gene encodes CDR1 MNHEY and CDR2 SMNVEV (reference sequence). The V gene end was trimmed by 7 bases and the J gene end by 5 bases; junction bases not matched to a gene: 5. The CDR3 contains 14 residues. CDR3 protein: CASTLGQHNSPLHF. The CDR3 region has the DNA TGTGCCAGCACCCTGGGACAGCATAATTCACCCCTCCACTTT.

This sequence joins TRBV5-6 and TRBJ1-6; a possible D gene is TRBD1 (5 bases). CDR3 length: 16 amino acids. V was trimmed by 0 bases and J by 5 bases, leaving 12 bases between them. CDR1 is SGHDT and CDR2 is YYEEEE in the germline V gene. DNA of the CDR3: TGTGCCAGCAGCTTGGATTCAGGGCTACATAATTCACCCCTCCACTTT. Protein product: CASSLDSGLHNSPLHF.

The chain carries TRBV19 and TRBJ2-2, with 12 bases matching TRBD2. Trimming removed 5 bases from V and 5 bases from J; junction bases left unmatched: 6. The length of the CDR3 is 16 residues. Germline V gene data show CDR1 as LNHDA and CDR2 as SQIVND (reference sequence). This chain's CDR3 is CASSHRLAGATGELFF. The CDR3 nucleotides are TGTGCCAGTAGTCATCGACTAGCGGGGGCTACCGGGGAGCTGTTTTTT.

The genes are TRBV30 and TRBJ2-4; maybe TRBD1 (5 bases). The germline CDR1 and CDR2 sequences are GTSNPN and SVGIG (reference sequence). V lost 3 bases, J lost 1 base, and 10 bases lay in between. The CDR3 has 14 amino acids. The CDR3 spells CAWSQGRAKNIQYF. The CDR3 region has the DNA TGTGCCTGGAGCCAGGGAAGGGCCAAAAACATTCAGTACTTC. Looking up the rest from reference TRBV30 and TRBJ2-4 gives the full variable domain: SQTIHQWPATLVQPVGSPLSLECTVEGTSNPNLYWYRQAAGRGLQLLFYSVGIGQISSEVPQNLSASRPQDRQFILSSKKLLLSDSGFYLCAWSQGRAKNIQYFGAGTRLSVL.

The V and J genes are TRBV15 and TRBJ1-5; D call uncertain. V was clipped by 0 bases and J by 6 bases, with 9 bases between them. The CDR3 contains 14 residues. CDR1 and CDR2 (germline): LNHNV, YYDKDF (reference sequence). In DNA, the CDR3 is TGTGCCACCAGCAGAGATCACTCATTTCAGCCCCAGCATTTT. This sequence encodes CATSRDHSFQPQHF.

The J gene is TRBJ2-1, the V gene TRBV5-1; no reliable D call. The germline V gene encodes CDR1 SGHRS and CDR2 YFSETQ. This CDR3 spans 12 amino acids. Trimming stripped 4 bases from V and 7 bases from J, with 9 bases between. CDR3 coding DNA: TGCGCCAGCAGCAAGACTCAGAATGAGCAGTTCTTC. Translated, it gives CASSKTQNEQFF.

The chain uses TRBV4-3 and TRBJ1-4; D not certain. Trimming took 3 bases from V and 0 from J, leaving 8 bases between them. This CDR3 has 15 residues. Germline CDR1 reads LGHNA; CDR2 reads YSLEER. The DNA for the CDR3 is TGCGCCAGCAGCCAGGCGGGAGCAACTAATGAAAAACTGTTTTTT. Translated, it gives CASSQAGATNEKLFF.